These T cell receptor beta chains were read from a single sample in a study of B cell selection in AIRE deficiency. Clones were read by immunoSEQ multiplex PCR, and TCRdb kept only the in-frame ones, dropping some. The sample carries over 20,000 clones, more than 95% recorded once. Material for sequencing was conventional CD4+ T cells sorted from PBMCs. The receptor set was obtained from a human donor with AIRE deficiency. Each CDR3 is given with its conserved first and last residue. The order of the fields is D gene, V gene, clone size, J gene, CDR3 protein, CDR3 DNA. The D gene is left open where the match is weak. Clone size appears in some rows only: once, few, many, or a class for an expanded clone.

D gene: .; V gene: TRBV7-6; clone size: once; J gene: TRBJ1-1; CDR3 protein: CASSPRRGLNTEAFF; CDR3 DNA: TGTGCCAGCAGCCCTCGGAGGGGCCTGAACACTGAAGCTTTCTTT
D gene: .; V gene: TRBV9; clone size: .; J gene: TRBJ2-7; CDR3 protein: CASSPLAGPPTYEQYF; CDR3 DNA: TGTGCCAGCAGCCCCCTCGCGGGGCCCCCAACCTACGAGCAGTACTTC
D gene: TRBD1; V gene: TRBV18; clone size: .; J gene: TRBJ1-1; CDR3 protein: CASSPREWSTGEAEAFF; CDR3 DNA: TGTGCCAGCTCACCACGAGAGTGGTCGACAGGGGAGGCTGAAGCTTTCTTT
D gene: .; V gene: TRBV5-6; clone size: .; J gene: TRBJ2-3; CDR3 protein: CASSFLAGTDTQYF; CDR3 DNA: TGTGCCAGCAGCTTTCTAGCAGGCACAGATACGCAGTATTTT
D gene: .; V gene: TRBV4-1; clone size: once; J gene: TRBJ1-4; CDR3 protein: CASSRRVDGEKLFF; CDR3 DNA: TGCGCCAGCAGCCGACGGGTGGATGGTGAAAAACTGTTTTTT
D gene: .; V gene: TRBV19; clone size: .; J gene: TRBJ1-2; CDR3 protein: CASSERAGQGYTF; CDR3 DNA: TGTGCCAGTTCCGAGCGGGCAGGGCAGGGCTACACCTTC
D gene: .; V gene: TRBV19; clone size: .; J gene: TRBJ1-4; CDR3 protein: CASTSWRGGEKLFF; CDR3 DNA: TGTGCCAGTACCTCATGGAGGGGCGGGGAAAAACTGTTTTTT
D gene: .; V gene: TRBV18; clone size: .; J gene: TRBJ2-5; CDR3 protein: CASSLQGWRQETQYF; CDR3 DNA: TGTGCCAGCTCACTACAGGGATGGAGACAAGAGACCCAGTACTTC
D gene: TRBD1; V gene: TRBV27; clone size: .; J gene: TRBJ2-1; CDR3 protein: CASSLWSGGEGGAYNEQFF; CDR3 DNA: TGTGCCAGCAGTTTATGGTCAGGGGGCGAGGGGGGAGCCTACAATGAGCAGTTCTTC
D gene: .; V gene: TRBV11-3; clone size: .; J gene: TRBJ1-1; CDR3 protein: CASSLHQGTEAFF; CDR3 DNA: TGTGCCAGCAGCCTTCACCAGGGGACTGAAGCTTTCTTT
D gene: TRBD1; V gene: TRBV7-9; clone size: .; J gene: TRBJ2-7; CDR3 protein: CASSPSFRQGIYEQYF; CDR3 DNA: TGTGCCAGCAGCCCTTCTTTCCGACAGGGGATCTACGAGCAGTACTTC
D gene: .; V gene: TRBV21-1; clone size: .; J gene: TRBJ2-7; CDR3 protein: CASSTAGEQYF; CDR3 DNA: TGTGCCAGCAGCACGGCTGGGGAGCAGTACTTC
D gene: .; V gene: TRBV13; clone size: .; J gene: TRBJ1-3; CDR3 protein: CASSLQSSGNTIYF; CDR3 DNA: TGTGCCAGCAGCTTACAGAGCTCTGGAAACACCATATATTTT
D gene: .; V gene: TRBV6-5; clone size: .; J gene: TRBJ1-6; CDR3 protein: CASSYSTTYQNSPLHF; CDR3 DNA: TGTGCCAGCAGTTACTCAACGACATACCAAAATTCACCCCTCCACTTT
D gene: .; V gene: TRBV18; clone size: .; J gene: TRBJ1-2; CDR3 protein: CASSPFIGGDGYTF; CDR3 DNA: TGTGCCAGCTCACCCTTTATTGGGGGGGATGGCTACACCTTC
D gene: .; V gene: TRBV7-3; clone size: .; J gene: TRBJ2-3; CDR3 protein: CASSRRAGTTDTQYF; CDR3 DNA: TGTGCCAGCAGCCGGCGGGCCGGTACCACAGATACGCAGTATTTT
D gene: TRBD1; V gene: TRBV7-2; clone size: .; J gene: TRBJ2-7; CDR3 protein: CASSLESWDRLYEQYF; CDR3 DNA: TGTGCCAGCAGCTTAGAGAGTTGGGACAGGTTATACGAGCAGTACTTC
D gene: .; V gene: TRBV4-2; clone size: .; J gene: TRBJ2-3; CDR3 protein: CASSPMAGDWSTDTQYF; CDR3 DNA: TGTGCCAGCAGCCCAATGGCTGGGGATTGGAGCACAGATACGCAGTATTTT
D gene: TRBD1; V gene: TRBV6-1; clone size: .; J gene: TRBJ1-2; CDR3 protein: CASILGQGLGGYTF; CDR3 DNA: TGTGCCAGCATCCTTGGACAGGGGCTGGGCGGCTACACCTTC
D gene: TRBD1; V gene: TRBV7-8; clone size: .; J gene: TRBJ2-5; CDR3 protein: CASSLRYPGQGFRETQYF; CDR3 DNA: TGTGCCAGCAGCTTGCGGTACCCGGGACAGGGGTTTCGAGAGACCCAGTACTTC
D gene: .; V gene: TRBV7-8; clone size: .; J gene: TRBJ1-2; CDR3 protein: CASSAADSFIYGYTF; CDR3 DNA: TGTGCCAGCAGCGCAGCGGACAGTTTTATCTATGGCTATACCTTC
D gene: .; V gene: TRBV5-1; clone size: .; J gene: TRBJ2-7; CDR3 protein: CASSLEGGREQYF; CDR3 DNA: TGCGCCAGCAGCTTGGAAGGGGGGCGCGAGCAGTACTTC
D gene: TRBD2; V gene: TRBV5-1; clone size: .; J gene: TRBJ2-7; CDR3 protein: CASSLGTSETYEQYF; CDR3 DNA: TGCGCCAGCAGCCTAGGGACTAGCGAGACCTACGAGCAGTACTTC
D gene: .; V gene: TRBV2; clone size: .; J gene: TRBJ2-3; CDR3 protein: CASSVYVSDTQYF; CDR3 DNA: TGTGCCAGCAGTGTATATGTTTCAGATACGCAGTATTTT
D gene: .; V gene: TRBV4-1; clone size: .; J gene: TRBJ1-2; CDR3 protein: CASSLPGVLYGYTF; CDR3 DNA: TGCGCCAGCAGCCTGCCGGGCGTCCTCTATGGCTACACCTTC
D gene: TRBD2; V gene: TRBV4-2; clone size: .; J gene: TRBJ2-3; CDR3 protein: CASSLYGLAFSTDTQYF; CDR3 DNA: TGTGCCAGCAGCCTCTACGGACTAGCGTTTAGCACAGATACGCAGTATTTT
D gene: .; V gene: TRBV7-9; clone size: once; J gene: TRBJ2-4; CDR3 protein: CASSRNSGAKNIQYF; CDR3 DNA: TGTGCCAGCAGCCGCAATAGCGGAGCGAAAAACATTCAGTACTTC